Each of the 15 T cell receptor beta chains below was sequenced from the same sample in a study of OX40 agonist ivuxolimab in advanced cancers. The data were produced by immunoSEQ multiplex PCR, yet TCRdb's version contains in-frame clones alone and is incomplete. Of 60,000 to 85,000 clones detected, roughly 73% appear once; the ten largest clones hold more than 1.5%. The material sequenced was CD4+ or CD8+ T cells sorted from blood, taken in a trial of the OX40 agonist ivuxolimab. These receptors came from an adult with an advanced solid tumor such as melanoma, head and neck, liver or kidney cancer.

This CDR3 reads CASSQSRGSGNTIYF. As DNA, the CDR3 is TGTGCCAGCAGCCAATCTCGCGGCTCTGGAAACACCATATATTTT. The chain employs TRBV14 and TRBJ1-3; D is unresolved. With 2 bases removed from V and 0 bases from J, the gap between germline ends came to 8 bases. From germline, CDR1 is SGHDN and CDR2 FVKESK. The CDR3 runs 15 residues.

This clone was counted between two and nine times. The CDR3 sequence is CSVESVGIYEQYF. The CDR3 DNA sequence: TGCAGCGTTGAAAGCGTGGGAATTTACGAGCAGTACTTC. J is TRBJ2-7 and V is TRBV29-1; D gene uncertain. Germline V gene sequence: CDR1 SQVTM, CDR2 ANQGSEA. This CDR3 contains 13 residues. V lost 2 bases and J lost 4, with 12 bases in between.

This clone was found a few times. The chain combines TRBV6-5 with TRBJ1-5; D not resolved. This CDR3 has 15 amino acids. Trimming removed 0 bases from V and 5 bases from J, with 11 bases in between. CDR1 and CDR2 from the germline V gene are MNHEY and SVGAGI. In DNA, the CDR3 is TGTGCCAGCAGTTACTCGGATCCACGATATCAGCCCCAGCATTTT. Residues: CASSYSDPRYQPQHF.

The chain uses TRBV19 and TRBJ2-1; 13 bases line up with TRBD2. The CDR3 is made up of 20 amino acids. V lost 1 base and J lost 8; bases outside the gene matches: 17. Looked up from germline, CDR1 is LNHDA and CDR2 is SQIVND (reference sequence). CDR3 bases: TGTGCCAGTAGTATAGGACTAGCGGGAGGAAACTACGGCTCCTCCGATGAGCAGTTCTTC. Translating gives CASSIGLAGGNYGSSDEQFF.

This chain links TRBV18 with TRBJ1-2, with D unclear. There are 13 residues in the CDR3. The germline V and J ends were trimmed by 2 bases and 4 bases, with 8 bases remaining between them. Germline assignment: CDR1 KGHSH and CDR2 LQKENI. As DNA, the CDR3 is TGTGCCAGCTCACCAGGGGTTGGCTATGGCTACACCTTC. Translating gives CASSPGVGYGYTF.

This clone has a handful of counts. The chain joins TRBV2 to TRBJ1-4, with 8 bases aligning to TRBD1. The CDR3 spans 15 residues. Trimming took 6 bases from V and 7 from J; bases not matched to a gene: 10. Germline V CDR1 and CDR2: SNHLY, FYNNEI. CDR3 amino acids: CASSLRTGLGEKLFF. CDR3 DNA: TGTGCCAGCAGCCTACGGACAGGGTTAGGTGAAAAACTGTTTTTT.

The genes are TRBV5-5 and TRBJ2-7, with 7 bases aligning to TRBD2. CDR1 and CDR2 (germline): SGHKS, YYEKEE (reference sequence). With V trimmed by 4 bases and J by 2 bases, 9 bases remained unmatched. The CDR3 length is 15 residues. CDR3 bases: TGTGCCAGCAGCCTTCGGGGGGTTGACGCCTACGAGCAGTACTTC. Translation gives CASSLRGVDAYEQYF.

This clone was seen just once. V is TRBV7-2 and J is TRBJ1-5, with D uncertain. Trimming removed 3 bases from V and 0 bases from J, with 6 bases in between. The CDR3 extends over 14 amino acids. The germline V gene encodes CDR1 SGHTA and CDR2 FQGNSA. The CDR3 DNA follows: TGTGCCAGCAGCTTGGGGTATAGCAATCAGCCCCAGCATTTT. Residues: CASSLGYSNQPQHF.

Details on this clone: The same CDR3 is also encoded by other DNA sequences in this sample. The genes are TRBV5-1 and TRBJ2-2; 8 bases agree with TRBD1. The V gene's germline CDR1 is SGHRS and CDR2 YFSETQ. J was trimmed by 8 bases and V by 0 bases; bases with no gene match: 3. This CDR3 contains 14 residues. The CDR3 protein is CASSLGQGAGELFF. The CDR3 bases are TGCGCCAGCAGCTTGGGGCAGGGGGCAGGGGAGCTGTTTTTT.

The chain couples TRBV19 to TRBJ2-5; D tentatively fits TRBD1 or TRBD2 (6 bases each). The length of the CDR3 is 14 residues. V was pared by 7 bases and J by 4 bases, with 16 bases between. CDR1 LNHDA and CDR2 SQIVND come from the germline V gene (reference sequence). This CDR3 reads CASNPGAGAETQYF. The CDR3 coding sequence is TGTGCCAGTAATCCGGGGGCAGGGGCAGAGACCCAGTACTTC.

This CDR3 reads CASSFQGAGGYTF. CDR3 nucleotide sequence: TGCGCCAGCAGCTTCCAGGGGGCCGGGGGCTACACCTTC. The chain combines TRBV5-1 with TRBJ1-2; TRBD1 aligns across 8 bases. The germline gives CDR1 SGHRS, CDR2 YFSETQ. The CDR3 covers 13 residues. J lost 8 bases, V lost 2 bases, and 5 bases had no gene match.

The rearrangement links TRBV6-5 to TRBJ2-7, with D uncertain. Trimming removed 3 bases from V and 6 bases from J, with 15 bases in between. CDR3 length: 14 amino acids. Germline CDR1 and CDR2: MNHEY and SVGAGI. DNA of the CDR3: TGTGCCAGCAGTTATCCGCCGGACCCCCTCGAGCAGTACTTC. Protein product: CASSYPPDPLEQYF.

The genes are TRBV5-6 and TRBJ2-3, with D perhaps given as TRBD1 or TRBD2 (5 bases each). In germline, CDR1 is SGHDT, CDR2 YYEEEE. V lost 3 bases and J 1 base, leaving 18 bases between the germline ends. The CDR3 is made up of 17 amino acids. The CDR3 sequence is CASSSYLPGPGTDTQYF. The CDR3 DNA reads TGTGCCAGCAGCTCGTACCTGCCGGGACCAGGCACAGATACGCAGTATTTT.

This clone was detected a few times. V is TRBV6-5 and J is TRBJ1-6, with 8 bases matching TRBD1. Trimming removed 6 bases from V and 8 bases from J; junction bases left unmatched: 6. The CDR3 has 14 amino acids. Per germline, CDR1 MNHEY and CDR2 SVGAGI. This CDR3 is CASSRGQGDSPLHF. In DNA, the CDR3 is TGTGCCAGCAGCAGGGGGCAGGGGGATTCACCCCTCCACTTT.

The chain joins TRBV5-5 to TRBJ2-7, with D possibly being TRBD1 (6 bases). CDR3 size: 14 residues. Trimming shortened V by 0 bases and J by 4 bases, and 11 bases separated the two germline ends. CDR1 SGHKS and CDR2 YYEKEE come from the germline V gene (reference sequence). This CDR3 reads CASSLGLQGYEQYF. In DNA, the CDR3 is TGTGCCAGCAGCTTGGGCTTACAGGGTTACGAGCAGTACTTC.